Each of the 18 T cell receptor beta chains below was sequenced from the same sample in a study of Tregs in tolerant kidney transplant recipients. Using immunoSEQ multiplex PCR, the repertoire was profiled, and TCRdb retains in-frame clones only, with some absent. Seen in this sample are 30,000 or so clones; the ten most common clones hold roughly 7.1%. The material was CD8+ T cells from blood, obtained before the transplant. Receptor source: a human donor who received a combined kidney and bone marrow transplant.

Worth noting for this clone: The sequenced fragment ends 3 residues before the CDR3 boundary, so the rest is inferred from the germline J gene. The V call is TRBV11-1, the J call TRBJ2-5; D is unresolved. From germline, CDR1 is SGHAT and CDR2 FQDESV (reference sequence). Trimming cost V 1 base and J 5 bases, with 14 bases left between them. This CDR3 spans 15 amino acids. The CDR3: CASSLVQFEGETQYF. Incomplete CDR3 DNA: TGTGCCAGCAGCTTAGTTCAGTTTGAAGGGGAGACC.

Turning to this clone: The read terminates 3 residues ahead of where the CDR3 ends, so the germline J gene completes it. V and J are TRBV7-9 and TRBJ2-7; possible D gene TRBD1, 6 bases. The CDR3 is 15 residues long. Germline loops: CDR1 SEHNR, CDR2 FQNEAQ (reference sequence). The germline V and J ends were trimmed by 7 bases and 6 bases, with 22 bases remaining between them. CDR3 bases read: TGTGCCAGCACCGCCAGCAGGGGCCCCAAGGGCGAG. The encoded protein is CASTASRGPKGE. The whole CDR3 reads CASTASRGPKGEQYF. The whole variable domain, remainder taken from reference TRBV7-9 and TRBJ2-7, is DTGVSQNPRHKITKRGQNVTFRCDPISEHNRLYWYRQTLGQGPEFLTYFQNEAQLEKSRLLSDRFSAERPKGSFSTLEIQRTEQGDSAMYLCASTASRGPKGEQYFGPGTRLTVT.

Turning to this clone: From the germline J gene comes the end of the CDR3, since the read stops 3 residues before it. V usage is TRBV5-4 and J usage is TRBJ1-1; perhaps TRBD1 as D (5 bases). Germline V gene data show CDR1 as SGHNT and CDR2 as YYREEE (reference sequence). Deletions cut 7 bases from V and 7 bases from J, with 17 bases between. The CDR3 consists of 13 residues. The CDR3 DNA, read in part, is TGTGCCAGCCCGGGGGGTTTCGGGGGTGAA. Translating gives CASPGGFGGE. The complete CDR3 reads CASPGGFGGEAFF.

On this clone itself: The read gets to within 3 residues of the CDR3 end, and the germline J gene fills in the rest. The chain links TRBV11-2 to TRBJ2-7; 7 nucleotides match TRBD2. This CDR3 has 14 residues. Germline values: CDR1 SGHAT, CDR2 FQNNGV. Trimming took 9 bases from V and 3 from J; bases not matched to a gene: 11. The CDR3 sequence is CASRGLVGNYEQYF. The CDR3 DNA, read in part, is TGTGCCAGTCGCGGACTAGTAGGGAACTACGAG.

About this clone: Coverage ceases 3 residues before the CDR3 finishes, and the germline J gene fills in the end. V gene TRBV7-6 combines with J gene TRBJ1-6, with TRBD1 matching over 9 bases. This CDR3 is built from 16 residues. Germline assignment: CDR1 SGHVS and CDR2 FNYEAQ. V was clipped by 5 bases and J by 6 bases; unmatched bases: 8. CDR3 bases read: TGTGCCAGCAGCCCTGCCCGACAGGGGGTTAATTCACCC. Translating it yields CASSPARQGVNSP. Given in full, the CDR3 is CASSPARQGVNSPLHF.

Details on this clone: The read stops 3 residues short of the end of the CDR3; the missing end is completed from the germline J gene. This rearrangement joins TRBV29-1 to TRBJ1-1, with 7 nucleotides matching TRBD1. With V trimmed by 7 bases and J by 6 bases, 8 bases remained unmatched. The germline CDR1 and CDR2 sequences are SQVTM and ANQGSEA. This CDR3 has 12 residues. The chain's CDR3 is CSAQGGLAEAFF. The covered CDR3 bases are TGCAGCGCCCAGGGGGGCTTGGCTGAA.

Comment on this clone: The read is 3 residues too short to cover the CDR3 end, so that end is filled in from the germline J gene. The genes are TRBV5-5 and TRBJ1-5; D gene unclear. Per germline, CDR1 SGHKS and CDR2 YYEKEE (reference sequence). CDR3 size: 13 residues. V lost 1 base to trimming and J lost 7 bases, with 9 bases between them. The CDR3 reads CASSLYLGQPQHF. The sequenced part of the CDR3 DNA is TGTGCCAGCAGCTTGTACCTCGGGCAGCCC.

CDR3 loop: CASSLGSYEQYF. CDR3 DNA (partial): TGTGCCAGCAGTCTCGGCTCCTACGAG. The chain combines TRBV2 with TRBJ2-7; no firm D call. With the read ending 3 residues before the CDR3 end, the germline J gene is used to fill in that end. From germline, CDR1 is SNHLY and CDR2 FYNNEI. V was shortened by 5 bases and J by 0 bases, with 5 bases between the two germline ends. The CDR3 covers 12 residues.

In regard to this clone: Read data end 3 residues before the CDR3 end; the end is taken from the germline J gene. The V and J genes are TRBV10-2 and TRBJ2-1; TRBD2 agrees at 7 bases. The junction had 3 bases not matched to a gene; V was cut back by 0 bases and J by 7 bases. CDR1 and CDR2 (germline): WSHSY, SAAADI. The CDR3 is 14 residues long. Here the CDR3 reads CASSESGSGNEQFF. The sequenced part of the CDR3 DNA is TGCGCCAGCAGTGAGTCGGGTAGCGGGAATGAG.

About this clone: From the germline J gene comes the end of the CDR3, since the read stops 3 residues before it. The chain recombines TRBV6-1 with TRBJ2-7, with D hard to call. The CDR3 contains 13 residues. V was cut by 0 bases and J by 3 bases, with 6 bases left in between. Per the germline V gene, CDR1 is MNHNS and CDR2 is SASEGT. The CDR3 loop reads CASSEAAVYEQYF. CDR3 bases read: TGTGCCAGCAGTGAAGCCGCAGTCTACGAG.

Notes on this clone: The read finishes 3 residues shy of the CDR3 end, and the germline J gene is used to complete it. The J gene is TRBJ2-3, the V gene TRBV2, with a weak D call TRBD2 (6 bases). V lost 1 base and J lost 0, with 11 bases in between. The CDR3 length is 16 residues. CDR1 and CDR2 from the germline V gene are SNHLY and FYNNEI. The covered CDR3 bases are TGTGCCAGCAGTGAAGGGAGCGGGTTTAGCACAGATACG. This gives the protein CASSEGSGFSTDT. The whole CDR3 region reads CASSEGSGFSTDTQYF.

Concerning this clone itself: The sequence runs out 3 residues before the end of the CDR3; the remainder is reconstructed from the germline J gene. The genes are TRBV13 and TRBJ2-1; D unclear. Trimming stripped 2 bases from V and 4 bases from J, with 3 bases between. The CDR3 runs to 12 residues. Germline lookup yields CDR1 PRHDT and CDR2 FYEKMQ (reference sequence). The CDR3 sequence: CASSLRYNEQFF. The DNA read from the CDR3 is TGTGCCAGCAGCTTACGTTACAATGAG.

A note on this clone: The CDR3 end falls 3 residues outside the read, so it is completed with the germline J gene. The rearrangement links TRBV19 to TRBJ2-2, with 13 bases fitting TRBD2. This CDR3 contains 17 residues. V gave up 5 bases and J gave up 6 bases; unmatched junction bases: 9. The germline CDR1 and CDR2 sequences are LNHDA and SQIVND (reference sequence). The part of the CDR3 DNA that was read is TGTGCCAGTAGTCCATTGGGACTAGCGGGGATAGCCGGGGAG. Protein sequence: CASSPLGLAGIAGE. The CDR3 reads in full as CASSPLGLAGIAGELFF.

A note on this clone: The sequence runs out 3 residues before the end of the CDR3; the remainder is reconstructed from the germline J gene. The rearrangement uses TRBV30 and TRBJ2-5; the D gene is possibly TRBD1 (5 bases). CDR1 GTSNPN and CDR2 SVGIG come from the germline V gene (reference sequence). The CDR3 covers 15 residues. V was trimmed by 2 bases and J by 5 bases, leaving 18 bases between them. CDR3 DNA (partial): TGTGCCTGGAGTAGGGGCTACGTATCAGGGGAGACC. This encodes CAWSRGYVSGET. The CDR3 in full is CAWSRGYVSGETQYF.

On this clone itself: The CDR3 end is not reached by the read, which stops 3 residues before it; the germline J gene fills it in. The V gene is TRBV11-2, the J gene TRBJ2-7; D remains unclear. This CDR3 has 11 residues. Germline assignment: CDR1 SGHAT and CDR2 FQNNGV. Trimming took off 4 bases at V and 2 bases at J, with 3 bases between the two ends. The chain's CDR3 is CASSSAYEQYF. The covered CDR3 bases are TGTGCCAGCAGCTCCGCCTACGAG.

As concerns this clone: Read data end 3 residues before the CDR3 end; the end is taken from the germline J gene. The V call is TRBV7-6, the J call TRBJ2-7; 10 positions agree with TRBD2. V lost 5 bases to trimming and J lost 0 bases; unmatched junction nucleotides: 4. Germline CDR1 is SGHVS and CDR2 is FNYEAQ. The CDR3 runs 15 residues. The DNA read from the CDR3 is TGTGCCAGCAGCGGAGCGGGAGGGTCCTCCTACGAG. Residues: CASSGAGGSSYE. The whole CDR3 region reads CASSGAGGSSYEQYF.

Details on this clone: The CDR3 is cut off 3 residues early in the read; its end comes from the germline J gene. This chain connects TRBV18 to TRBJ2-2; D not resolved. Per the germline V gene, CDR1 is KGHSH and CDR2 is LQKENI. CDR3 length: 16 residues. V gave up 2 bases and J gave up 6 bases, with 16 bases separating them. The CDR3 DNA, read in part, is TGTGCCAGCTCACCAAATCCCTGGGCCGCCGCCGGGGAG. Translation: CASSPNPWAAAGE. The full CDR3 sequence reads CASSPNPWAAAGELFF.

With respect to this clone: Coverage ceases 3 residues before the CDR3 finishes, and the germline J gene fills in the end. The chain carries TRBV7-8 and TRBJ2-7, with 11 positions matching TRBD2. This CDR3 region has 17 residues. The V gene end was trimmed by 1 base and the J gene end by 0 bases; junction bases not matched to a gene: 5. Germline CDR1 is SGHVS and CDR2 is FQNEAQ. The CDR3 spells CASSLGPSGGFSYEQYF. The DNA read from the CDR3 is TGTGCCAGCAGCTTAGGACCTAGCGGGGGGTTCTCCTACGAG.